This is a list of T cell receptor beta chains from one sample in a study of cytomegalovirus exposure and HLA in healthy donors. Produced via immunoSEQ multiplex PCR; TCRdb's table is partial and in-frame only. The sample has about 190,000 clones, just under 75% seen once. Sequenced sample: PBMCs. Receptors originate from a man aged 25 to 45 in good health and CMV-seropositive. Both conserved end residues are part of each CDR3. The order of the fields is CDR3 protein, CDR3 DNA, V gene, clone size, J gene, D gene. D genes are given only for firm matches. Rows give clone size only sometimes, using once, few, many, or a class for an expanded clone.

CASSSTRGSGSSSYNEQFF | TGTGCCAGCAGCTCTACCCGGGGAAGCGGATCGAGCTCCTACAATGAGCAGTTCTTC | TRBV27 | once | TRBJ2-1 | .
CASSRPHGTGLEKLFF | TGTGCCAGCAGCCGCCCTCATGGGACAGGGTTGGAAAAACTGTTTTTT | TRBV14 | . | TRBJ1-4 | TRBD1
CASRAPPLAGYYEQYF | TGTGCCAGCAGGGCCCCCCCCCTAGCGGGATACTACGAGCAGTACTTC | TRBV7-3 | . | TRBJ2-7 | TRBD2
CASYRGTGTEQYF | TGTGCCAGCTATCGAGGGACAGGTACCGAGCAGTACTTC | TRBV28 | . | TRBJ2-7 | TRBD1
CAISEGGTGTSGSNEQFF | TGTGCCATCAGTGAGGGGGGCACCGGGACTAGCGGGAGCAATGAGCAGTTCTTC | TRBV10-3 | . | TRBJ2-1 | TRBD2
CAISKTSGGLGSPYEQYF | TGTGCCATCAGTAAAACTAGCGGGGGACTAGGGAGCCCCTACGAGCAGTACTTC | TRBV10-3 | . | TRBJ2-7 | TRBD2
CASSPRSLAGEQFF | TGTGCCAGCAGCCCGAGATCCTTGGCGGGCGAGCAGTTCTTC | TRBV7-2 | . | TRBJ2-1 | .
CSADGQGGADTQYF | TGCAGCGCAGATGGACAGGGAGGAGCCGATACGCAGTATTTT | TRBV29-1 | . | TRBJ2-3 | TRBD1
CASGSREGGAYNEQFF | TGTGCTAGTGGTTCCCGGGAGGGCGGGGCCTACAATGAGCAGTTCTTC | TRBV12-5 | . | TRBJ2-1 | TRBD2
CASSLLAGGEETQYF | TGTGCCAGCAGTTTATTGGCGGGGGGCGAAGAGACCCAGTACTTC | TRBV27 | . | TRBJ2-5 | TRBD2
CAIRDGLAGTSQQYF | TGTGCCATCAGAGATGGACTAGCGGGAACTAGCCAGCAGTACTTC | TRBV10-3 | . | TRBJ2-7 | TRBD2
CASSSGTGNQPQHF | TGCGCCAGCAGCTCCGGGACAGGAAATCAGCCCCAGCATTTT | TRBV5-1 | . | TRBJ1-5 | TRBD1
CASSLPSLDRNGEAFF | TGTGCCAGCAGTTTACCCTCCTTGGACAGGAACGGTGAAGCTTTCTTT | TRBV28 | once | TRBJ1-1 | TRBD1
CASSGSASTGELFF | TGTGCCAGCAGCGGTAGCGCCAGCACCGGGGAGCTGTTTTTT | TRBV9 | . | TRBJ2-2 | .
CASTTNRDRYTF | TGTGCCAGCACCACTAACAGGGATCGCTACACCTTC | TRBV6-1 | . | TRBJ1-2 | .
CASSFTSGSYEQYF | TGTGCCAGCAGCTTTACTAGCGGGAGCTACGAGCAGTACTTC | TRBV11-3 | . | TRBJ2-7 | TRBD2
CASSLWTGGARYEQYF | TGTGCCAGCAGTTTATGGACGGGGGGGGCCCGCTACGAGCAGTACTTC | TRBV27 | . | TRBJ2-7 | TRBD2
CASSPSGRAKDTQYF | TGTGCCAGCTCCCCTAGCGGGAGGGCCAAAGATACGCAGTATTTT | TRBV18 | . | TRBJ2-3 | TRBD2
CASSIGQGYTF | TGTGCCAGTAGTATCGGACAGGGCTACACCTTC | TRBV19 | . | TRBJ1-2 | .
CASSYSSGFEAFF | TGTGCCAGCAGTTACTCATCGGGGTTTGAAGCTTTCTTT | TRBV6-5 | . | TRBJ1-1 | .
CASSLDYGYTF | TGTGCCAGCAGTCTAGACTATGGCTACACCTTC | TRBV2 | . | TRBJ1-2 | .
CASSLAAGTRGEKLFF | TGTGCCAGCAGCTTAGCGGCAGGGACTAGGGGTGAAAAACTGTTTTTT | TRBV7-9 | . | TRBJ1-4 | .
CASSLALAGGKNEQFF | TGTGCCAGCAGCTTAGCGTTGGCGGGGGGGAAGAATGAGCAGTTCTTC | TRBV7-2 | . | TRBJ2-1 | TRBD2
CASSVGSGSYEQYF | TGTGCCAGCAGCGTAGGTAGCGGCTCCTACGAGCAGTACTTC | TRBV9 | few | TRBJ2-7 | .
CASSEWGGETQYF | TGTGCCAGCAGTGAATGGGGGGGAGAGACCCAGTACTTC | TRBV2 | . | TRBJ2-5 | TRBD2
CASSQGQIYGYTF | TGCGCCAGCAGTCAAGGACAGATCTATGGCTACACCTTC | TRBV23-1 | . | TRBJ1-2 | .
CASSPQPPDRAGTEAFF | TGTGCCAGCAGCCCACAGCCCCCTGACAGGGCGGGCACTGAAGCTTTCTTT | TRBV7-3 | . | TRBJ1-1 | TRBD1
CASSEGPRSYGYTF | TGCGCCAGCAGCGAGGGTCCCCGTTCCTATGGCTACACCTTC | TRBV4-1 | once | TRBJ1-2 | .
CASSEPGQGAEEQYF | TGTGCCAGCAGCGAACCGGGACAGGGGGCTGAGGAGCAGTACTTC | TRBV6-1 | . | TRBJ2-7 | TRBD1
CASSQEGGLGAVTDTQYF | TGCGCCAGCAGCCAAGAGGGGGGGCTGGGGGCTGTAACAGATACGCAGTATTTT | TRBV4-3 | . | TRBJ2-3 | .
CASSSSGRAETQYF | TGTGCCAGCAGCTCAAGCGGGAGGGCAGAGACCCAGTACTTC | TRBV13 | . | TRBJ2-5 | TRBD2
CASSAGLTSGQETQYF | TGTGCCAGCAGCGCCGGCTTGACTAGCGGGCAAGAGACCCAGTACTTC | TRBV11-2 | . | TRBJ2-5 | TRBD2
CAWSKPYEQYF | TGTGCCTGGAGTAAGCCCTACGAGCAGTACTTC | TRBV30 | . | TRBJ2-7 | .
CASSWDYGQDTQYF | TGTGCCAGCTCATGGGACTATGGACAAGATACGCAGTATTTT | TRBV18 | . | TRBJ2-3 | TRBD2
CASTGELASGPKSTDTQYF | TGTGCCAGCACGGGGGAATTGGCTAGCGGGCCAAAGAGCACAGATACGCAGTATTTT | TRBV2 | . | TRBJ2-3 | TRBD2
CASSLYSSSYNEQFF | TGTGCCAGCAGTTTATATAGCAGCTCCTACAATGAGCAGTTCTTC | TRBV27 | few | TRBJ2-1 | .
CAIRASPGTGPINYGYTF | TGTGCCATAAGGGCCTCCCCCGGGACAGGCCCTATTAACTATGGCTACACCTTC | TRBV10-3 | few | TRBJ1-2 | TRBD1
CASSLTAGELFF | TGTGCCAGCAGCTTGACAGCCGGGGAGCTGTTTTTT | TRBV25-1 | . | TRBJ2-2 | .
CASSLLGSTNSPLHF | TGTGCCAGCAGCTTATTGGGCAGCACCAATTCACCCCTCCACTTT | TRBV7-9 | . | TRBJ1-6 | .
CASSLYTPSGATYEQYF | TGCGCCAGCAGCTTGTATACGCCTAGCGGGGCAACCTACGAGCAGTACTTC | TRBV5-1 | . | TRBJ2-7 | TRBD2
CASQAPLGLAGTKNIQYF | TGTGCCAGCCAAGCCCCCTTGGGGCTAGCGGGAACCAAAAACATTCAGTACTTC | TRBV28 | . | TRBJ2-4 | TRBD2
CASSSGTSGRNADTQYF | TGTGCCAGCAGCTCGGGGACTAGCGGGAGAAACGCAGATACGCAGTATTTT | TRBV5-6 | . | TRBJ2-3 | TRBD2
CASSDLGTGGVGYTF | TGTGCCAGCAGTGACCTCGGGACAGGGGGCGTTGGCTACACCTTC | TRBV25-1 | . | TRBJ1-2 | TRBD1
CASGLVPPGGSGYEQYF | TGTGCTAGTGGTTTGGTACCCCCCGGGGGTAGCGGGTACGAGCAGTACTTC | TRBV12-5 | . | TRBJ2-7 | TRBD2
CSAQTGFGYTF | TGCAGTGCCCAGACAGGGTTTGGCTACACCTTC | TRBV20-1 | . | TRBJ1-2 | TRBD1
CASSLFVGAHEKLFF | TGTGCCAGCAGCTTATTTGTAGGGGCTCATGAAAAACTGTTTTTT | TRBV7-9 | . | TRBJ1-4 | .
CASSLKVRSASGGHEQFF | TGTGCCAGCAGCTTAAAGGTCCGTTCCGCTAGCGGGGGCCATGAGCAGTTCTTC | TRBV7-3 | . | TRBJ2-1 | TRBD2
CASSLLAGEFF | TGCGCCAGCAGCTTATTAGCGGGGGAGTTCTTC | TRBV5-1 | . | TRBJ2-1 | TRBD2